This T cell receptor (beta chain) derives from a study of blood T cell repertoires in COVID-19. About the study: The United States, Italy and Spain supplied acute and convalescent COVID-19 samples. In each case, the material was cDNA or gDNA derived from T cells, B-cell-depleted T cells, or PBMCs.

Trimming stripped 5 bases from V and 1 base from J, with 17 bases between. Germline V CDR1 and CDR2: LNHNV, YYDKDF (reference sequence). The CDR3 extends over 16 amino acids. How the authors handled the data: Amplifying reference gene primers gave estimates of nucleated cell counts. Method: immunoSEQ multiplex PCR; TCRdb's copy keeps in-frame clones and lacks some. For V, J and clone size, that table is used; D and trimming come from the DNA. The data show 75,000 to 100,000 clones, approximately 84% seen once. The sample comprised peripheral blood. The chain carries TRBV15 and TRBJ2-5; the D gene is possibly TRBD2 (5 bases). The TCR originated in a woman of 80 years or more with acute or convalescent COVID-19. This CDR3 reads CATSPDGGRTQETQYF. CDR3 coding DNA: TGTGCCACCAGCCCGGATGGAGGCAGGACCCAAGAGACCCAGTACTTC.